This T cell receptor beta chain was retrieved from a study of shared clonotypes between healthy human individuals. Study as a whole: The study used three CD4 naive, three CD4 memory, two CD8 naive and one CD8 memory plate per donor.

As concerns this clone: Its target is unknown.

Germline V lookup: CDR1 MDHEN, CDR2 SYDVKM. The CDR3 has 14 amino acids. V gave up 7 bases and J gave up 2 bases, with 13 bases separating them. Study observations and caveats: Researchers sampled blood only, noting tissue repertoires likely differ.

In the source study's methods: Junction-only sequences produced by ImmunoSEQ had no quality scores, so filtering differed. Assay: immunoSEQ multiplex PCR; the TCRdb copy retains only in-frame clones and omits some. Clonal size and the V and J genes are those of that table, whereas D and trimming came from the DNA. The repertoire holds 2 million to 2.5 million clones, with about 90% as singletons. Each sample came from a Caucasian adult donor living in Nashville, Tennessee. Material for sequencing was naive CD4+ T cells from PBMCs. As for subset: CD45RA+ positively selected. The J gene is TRBJ2-3, the V gene TRBV28; maybe TRBD1 (6 bases). The receptor's source is a man aged 18 to 30 in good health. Some clones in this sample may be carry-over from other donors' samples. CDR3: CASTSTGTTDTQYF. The CDR3 DNA follows: TGTGCCAGCACCTCCACAGGGACCACAGATACGCAGTATTTT. Based on the CDR3 plus reference TRBV28 and TRBJ2-3, the full variable domain is DVKVTQSSRYLVKRTGEKVFLECVQDMDHENMFWYRQDPGLGLRLIYFSYDVKMKEKGDIPEGYSVSREKKERFSLILESASTNQTSMYLCASTSTGTTDTQYFGPGTRLTVL.